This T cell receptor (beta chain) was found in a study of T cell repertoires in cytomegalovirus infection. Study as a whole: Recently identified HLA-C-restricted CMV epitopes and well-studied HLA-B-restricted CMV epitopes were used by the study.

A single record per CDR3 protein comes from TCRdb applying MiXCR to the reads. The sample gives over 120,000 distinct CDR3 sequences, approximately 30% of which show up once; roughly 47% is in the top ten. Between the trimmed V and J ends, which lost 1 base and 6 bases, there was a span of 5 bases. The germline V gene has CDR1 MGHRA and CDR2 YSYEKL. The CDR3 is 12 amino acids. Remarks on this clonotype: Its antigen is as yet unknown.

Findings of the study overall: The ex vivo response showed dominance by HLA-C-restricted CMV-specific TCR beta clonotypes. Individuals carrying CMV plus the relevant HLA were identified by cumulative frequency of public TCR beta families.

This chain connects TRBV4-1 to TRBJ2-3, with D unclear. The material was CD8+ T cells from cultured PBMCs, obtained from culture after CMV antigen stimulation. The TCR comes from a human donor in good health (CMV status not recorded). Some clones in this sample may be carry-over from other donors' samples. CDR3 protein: CASSQASDTQYF. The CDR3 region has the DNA TGCGCCAGCAGCCAAGCTTCTGATACGCAGTATTTT.